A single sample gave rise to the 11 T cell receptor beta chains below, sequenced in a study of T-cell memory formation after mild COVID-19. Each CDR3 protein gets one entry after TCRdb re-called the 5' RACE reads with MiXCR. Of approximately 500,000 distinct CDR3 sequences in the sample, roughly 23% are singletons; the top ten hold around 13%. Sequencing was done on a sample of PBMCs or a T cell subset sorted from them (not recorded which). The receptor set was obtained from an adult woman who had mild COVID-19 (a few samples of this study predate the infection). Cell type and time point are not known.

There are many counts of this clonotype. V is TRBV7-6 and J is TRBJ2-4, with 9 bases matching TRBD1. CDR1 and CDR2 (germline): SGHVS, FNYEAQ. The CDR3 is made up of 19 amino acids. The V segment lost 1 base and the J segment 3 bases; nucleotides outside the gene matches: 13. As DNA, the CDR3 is TGTGCCAGCAGCTTAGTCCCACCAACAGGGGGCAAGGGCAAAAACATTCAGTACTTC. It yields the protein CASSLVPPTGGKGKNIQYF.

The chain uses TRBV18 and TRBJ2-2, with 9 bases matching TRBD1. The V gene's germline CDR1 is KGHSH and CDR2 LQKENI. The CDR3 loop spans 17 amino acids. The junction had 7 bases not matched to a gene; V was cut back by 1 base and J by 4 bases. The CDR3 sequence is CASSPQKTGGGTGELFF. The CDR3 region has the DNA TGTGCCAGCTCACCACAGAAGACAGGGGGAGGCACCGGGGAGCTGTTTTTT.

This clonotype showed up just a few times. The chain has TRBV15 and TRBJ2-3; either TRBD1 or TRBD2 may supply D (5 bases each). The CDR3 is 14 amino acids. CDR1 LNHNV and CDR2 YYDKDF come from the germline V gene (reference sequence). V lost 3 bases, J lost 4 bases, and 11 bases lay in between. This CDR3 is CATSRGPGADTQYF. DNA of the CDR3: TGTGCCACCAGCAGGGGACCCGGCGCAGATACGCAGTATTTT. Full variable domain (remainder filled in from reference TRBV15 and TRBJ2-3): DAMVIQNPRYQVTQFGKPVTLSCSQTLNHNVMYWYQQKSSQAPKLLFHYYDKDFNNEADTPDNFQSRRPNTSFCFLDIRSPGLGDTAMYLCATSRGPGADTQYFGPGTRLTVL.

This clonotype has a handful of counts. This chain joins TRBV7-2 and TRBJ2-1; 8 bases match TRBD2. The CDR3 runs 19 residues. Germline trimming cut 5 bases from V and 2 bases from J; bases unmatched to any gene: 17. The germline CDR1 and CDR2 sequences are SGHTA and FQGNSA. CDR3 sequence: CASSPRGLGGRIAYNEQFF. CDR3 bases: TGTGCCAGCAGCCCCAGGGGTTTGGGCGGGAGGATCGCCTACAATGAGCAGTTCTTC.

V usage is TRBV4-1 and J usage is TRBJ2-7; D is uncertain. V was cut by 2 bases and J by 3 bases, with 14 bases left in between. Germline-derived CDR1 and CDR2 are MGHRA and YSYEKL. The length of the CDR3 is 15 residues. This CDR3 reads CASSQSRQLYYEQYF. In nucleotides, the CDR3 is TGCGCCAGCAGCCAAAGCCGGCAGCTTTACTACGAGCAGTACTTC.

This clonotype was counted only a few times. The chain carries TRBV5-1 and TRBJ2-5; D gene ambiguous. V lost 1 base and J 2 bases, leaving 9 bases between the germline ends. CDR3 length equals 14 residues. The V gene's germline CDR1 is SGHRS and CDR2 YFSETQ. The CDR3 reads CASSLLGTQETQYF. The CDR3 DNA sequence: TGCGCCAGCAGCTTGCTGGGAACGCAAGAGACCCAGTACTTC.

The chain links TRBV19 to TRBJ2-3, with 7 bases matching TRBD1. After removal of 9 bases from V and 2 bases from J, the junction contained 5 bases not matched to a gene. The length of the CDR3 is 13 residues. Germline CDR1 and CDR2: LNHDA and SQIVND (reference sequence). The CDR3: CASWDRPTDTQYF. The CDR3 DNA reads TGTGCCAGCTGGGACAGACCCACAGATACGCAGTATTTT.

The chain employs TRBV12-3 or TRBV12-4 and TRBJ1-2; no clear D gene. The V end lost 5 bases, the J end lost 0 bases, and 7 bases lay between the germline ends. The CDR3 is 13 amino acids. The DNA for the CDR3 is TGTGCCAGCAGTCACAGCTCTAACTATGGCTACACCTTC. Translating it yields CASSHSSNYGYTF.

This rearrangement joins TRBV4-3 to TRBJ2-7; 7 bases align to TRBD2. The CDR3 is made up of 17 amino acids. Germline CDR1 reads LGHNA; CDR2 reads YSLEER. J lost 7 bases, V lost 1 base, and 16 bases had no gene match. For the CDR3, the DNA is TGCGCCAGCAGCCAAGGAGGCGGGAGAACGAGGGCCGGGGAGCAGTACTTC. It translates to CASSQGGGRTRAGEQYF.

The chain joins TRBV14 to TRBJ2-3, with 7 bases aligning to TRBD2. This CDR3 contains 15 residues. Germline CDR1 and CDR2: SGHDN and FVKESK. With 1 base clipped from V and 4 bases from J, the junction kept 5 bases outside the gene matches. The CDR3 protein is CASSQGPGRADTQYF. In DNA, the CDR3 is TGTGCCAGCAGCCAAGGCCCGGGGAGGGCAGATACGCAGTATTTT.

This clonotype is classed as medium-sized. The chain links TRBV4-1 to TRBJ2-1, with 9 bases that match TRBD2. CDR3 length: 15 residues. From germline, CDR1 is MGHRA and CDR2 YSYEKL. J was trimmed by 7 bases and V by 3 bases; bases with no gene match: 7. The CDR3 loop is CASSHIAGDGNEQFF. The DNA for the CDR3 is TGCGCCAGCAGCCATATAGCGGGAGATGGGAATGAGCAGTTCTTC.